This T cell receptor beta chain was observed in a study of blood T cell repertoires in COVID-19. At the level of the study: Some COVID-19 samples were acute and others convalescent; all came from the United States, Italy and Spain. PBMCs, B-cell-depleted T cells, or T cells were the source of the cDNA or gDNA that made up the material.

The CDR3 contains 14 residues. The V and J ends lost 2 bases and 1 base respectively, with 9 bases between them. CDR1 and CDR2 from the germline V gene are SGHRS and YFSETQ. The count of this clone is one. In the authors' workflow: From reference gene primer amplification, estimates of nucleated cell counts were derived. TCRdb's table, derived via immunoSEQ multiplex PCR, lists solely in-frame clones and lacks some. V and J calls and clone size are given by that table; D and trimming were obtained from the DNA. The repertoire holds tens of thousands of clones, with about 86% as singletons. The chain uses TRBV5-1 and TRBJ1-1; the D is unclear. The source material was peripheral blood. This clonotype was sampled from a woman aged 55-70 years with acute or convalescent COVID-19. The CDR3 bases are TGCGCCAGCAGCTTATTAAATCCGAACACTGAAGCTTTCTTT. Its protein product is CASSLLNPNTEAFF. The variable domain in full, with the rest retrieved from reference TRBV5-1 and TRBJ1-1, is KAGVTQTPRYLIKTRGQQVTLSCSPISGHRSVSWYQQTPGQGLQFLFEYFSETQRNKGNFPGRFSGRQFSNSRSEMNVSTLELGDSALYLCASSLLNPNTEAFFGQGTRLTVV.